This is a list of T cell receptor beta chains from one sample in a study of shared T cell receptors in the human thymus. Sequencing used immunoSEQ multiplex PCR; TCRdb keeps in-frame clones, though not all of them. This sample carries some 760,000 clones, 75% to 90% of them seen once, and the ten largest clones take approximately 0.01%. The sample was also reused in another study, on human thymus T cells.

Sequencing used thymocytes. The receptors derive from a girl less than two years old with a congenital heart defect. Each CDR3 is given with its conserved first and last residue. A D gene is named only where the DNA matches it firmly. Size values are once, few and many counts, or a class for expanded clones, and some rows have none.

v_call	clone_size	d_call	j_call	cdr3_nt	cdr3_aa
TRBV2	.	.	TRBJ1-5	TGTGCCAGCAAAGCCGATACTTTTTCTAGCAATCAGCCCCAGCATTTT	CASKADTFSSNQPQHF
TRBV6-5	.	.	TRBJ2-5	TGTGCCAGCGGAACCCAGGGAAGGCGGGAGACCCAGTACTTC	CASGTQGRRETQYF
TRBV6-5	.	TRBD1	TRBJ2-7	TGTGCCAGCAGTTACTTTGGGACAGGAGCCTACGAGCAGTACTTC	CASSYFGTGAYEQYF
TRBV28	few	.	TRBJ1-2	TGTGCCAGCAGTTTATCGAAGTTAGACAAGGGGTACTATGGCTACACCTTC	CASSLSKLDKGYYGYTF
TRBV14	.	.	TRBJ2-3	TGTGCCAGCAGCACGGGACACAAAAGCACAGATACGCAGTATTTT	CASSTGHKSTDTQYF
TRBV4-3	.	.	TRBJ1-1	TGCGCCAGCAGCCAAGCTCAGGAGGGTGTGGATAACACTGAAGCTTTCTTT	CASSQAQEGVDNTEAFF
TRBV5-1	.	.	TRBJ2-7	TGCGCCAGCAGCTTGCCTGGGCAGGGTGTCCACGAGCAGTACTTC	CASSLPGQGVHEQYF
TRBV7-6	.	.	TRBJ2-2	TGTGCCAGCAGCTTAGGGCGGGAGCTGTTTTTT	CASSLGRELFF
TRBV28	.	.	TRBJ1-5	TGTGCCAGCAGTTTACCTAGGGGGGGCGGTCCTAGCAATCAGCCCCAGCATTTT	CASSLPRGGGPSNQPQHF
TRBV12-5	.	TRBD1	TRBJ2-1	TGTGCTAGTGGTTTGGTACGTCACAGGGGTGATAATGAGCAGTTCTTC	CASGLVRHRGDNEQFF
TRBV15	.	.	TRBJ1-4	TGTGCCACCAGCATCCCGGGGACCTTCCACAGGGACGCGGAAAAACTGTTTTTT	CATSIPGTFHRDAEKLFF
TRBV9	once	TRBD2	TRBJ2-3	TGTGCCAGCAGCGCCGAACTAGCGGGGGGCGCAGATACGCAGTATTTT	CASSAELAGGADTQYF
TRBV6-4	few	.	TRBJ2-3	TGTGCCAGCAGTGACGTCCGAGGGTGGCCGCAGTATTTT	CASSDVRGWPQYF
TRBV9	.	.	TRBJ1-2	TGTGCCAGCAGCGTAGGGCGGGGGGCGAACGGCTACACCTTC	CASSVGRGANGYTF
TRBV12-5	once	TRBD1	TRBJ1-1	TGTGCTAGTGGTTTGCTTGACAGGGATTTGTTTGGTACTGAAGCTTTCTTT	CASGLLDRDLFGTEAFF
TRBV7-9	.	.	TRBJ2-3	TGTGCCAGCAGCTTAGGAGCCTTGCGGAGGGTGCGAAACACAGATACGCAGTATTTT	CASSLGALRRVRNTDTQYF
TRBV5-1	.	.	TRBJ2-3	TGCGCCAGCAGCCCACCGCGTAGCACAGATACGCAGTATTTT	CASSPPRSTDTQYF
TRBV6-4	.	TRBD1	TRBJ2-4	TGTGCCAGCAGTGAGACAGGGGAGGACATTCAGTACTTC	CASSETGEDIQYF
TRBV5-6	.	TRBD1	TRBJ2-7	TGTGCCAGCAGCTTGGGGGGACAGGGGAGCTCCTACGAGCAGTACTTC	CASSLGGQGSSYEQYF
TRBV9	once	.	TRBJ1-2	TGTGCCAGCAGCGTACAGGGAATCTTCGCCTTC	CASSVQGIFAF
TRBV18	.	.	TRBJ1-1	TGTGCCAGCTCACCACCTACAAGAAACACTGAAGCTTTCTTT	CASSPPTRNTEAFF
TRBV14	.	TRBD1	TRBJ1-2	TGTGCCAGCAGCCCAGAGACAGGGGATGGCTACACCTTC	CASSPETGDGYTF
TRBV5-6	.	TRBD1	TRBJ1-5	TGTGCCAGCAGCTTGGGGGGACAGGACAATCAGCCCCAGCATTTT	CASSLGGQDNQPQHF
TRBV27	.	.	TRBJ2-3	TGTGCCAGCAGTTTCAGAGCCGGGGGGCCCACAGATACGCAGTATTTT	CASSFRAGGPTDTQYF
TRBV10-3	.	.	TRBJ2-7	TGTGCCATCAGTGACCCTAGGAAGAGCTCCTACGAGCAGTACTTC	CAISDPRKSSYEQYF
TRBV4-1	.	TRBD2	TRBJ2-4	TGCGCCAGCAGCCAAAACCTCCTAGCGGGGGGGCATTGCGACGTAGCCAAAAACATTCAGTACTTC	CASSQNLLAGGHCDVAKNIQYF
TRBV18	.	.	TRBJ1-2	TGTGCCAGCTCACCAGCACAGGCCCCTAACTATGGCTACACCTTC	CASSPAQAPNYGYTF
TRBV4-1	.	.	TRBJ2-1	TGCGCCAGCAGCCACGCTTTTACTCGGGGCAATGAGCAGTTCTTC	CASSHAFTRGNEQFF
TRBV6-1	.	TRBD1	TRBJ1-5	TGTGCCACCAGGGAACCGGGACAGGGGGAAATTATGCCCCAGCATTTT	CATREPGQGEIMPQHF
TRBV5-6	.	TRBD1	TRBJ1-6	TGTGCCAGCAGCTTGTTACCGGGACAGCCTTATAATTCACCCCTCCACTTT	CASSLLPGQPYNSPLHF
TRBV27	.	.	TRBJ1-2	TGTGCCAGCAGTTCCTCCTTTCGGGGAACAGGAGGGGGCTACACCTTC	CASSSSFRGTGGGYTF
TRBV27	.	TRBD1	TRBJ1-2	TGTGCCAGCAGTTTATCGGGGACAGGGGGCCCTCCAAACTATGGCTACACCTTC	CASSLSGTGGPPNYGYTF
TRBV15	.	.	TRBJ1-3	TGTGCCACCAGCAGAGATCGGGATGGAAACAAAACCCGGGACACCATATATTTT	CATSRDRDGNKTRDTIYF